Described below is a single T cell receptor beta chain sequence and its context. The data were taken from a study of PD-1 blockade in classical Hodgkin lymphoma. The repertoire was sequenced with immunoSEQ multiplex PCR; TCRdb's copy has only in-frame clones and lacks some. This table has 95,000 or so clones, over 70% appearing once. Each of the patients experienced relapse following autologous stem cell transplantation, and their brentuximab vedotin exposure differed. The V gene's germline CDR1 is MNHNS and CDR2 SASEGT. V lost 2 bases, J lost 2 bases, and 6 bases lay in between. The CDR3 is made up of 13 amino acids.

Source: peripheral blood mononuclear cells (PBMCs), taken at baseline. The chain couples TRBV6-1 to TRBJ1-2; no reliable D call. The receptor was derived from a human donor with classical Hodgkin lymphoma. The CDR3 sequence is CASSEHSNYGYTF. The CDR3 DNA follows: TGTGCCAGCAGTGAACACTCCAACTATGGCTACACCTTC.